The entry below describes one T cell receptor beta chain. Here immunoSEQ multiplex PCR was the method, and the copy in TCRdb shows in-frame clones only, minus some. The sample lists under 85,000 clones, 85% to 90% occurring once. CDR1 and CDR2 from the germline V gene are SGHDN and FVKESK. V lost 1 base to trimming and J lost 6 bases, with 19 bases between them. CDR3 size: 16 residues. Thawed PBMCs were FACS-sorted into unstimulated CD4+CD25+CD127- regulatory T cells, CD4+CD25- non-regulatory cells, CD4 and CD8 cells. The sample originates from a study of Tregs in tolerant kidney transplant recipients.

The genes are TRBV14 and TRBJ2-7, with a weak D call TRBD1 (6 bases). The starting material was CD4+ T cells from blood, obtained before the transplant. This receptor was identified in a human donor who received a combined kidney and bone marrow transplant. The CDR3: CASSQATGSRRPEQYF. The CDR3 nucleotides read TGTGCCAGCAGCCAAGCCACAGGGTCCAGGCGACCCGAGCAGTACTTC.